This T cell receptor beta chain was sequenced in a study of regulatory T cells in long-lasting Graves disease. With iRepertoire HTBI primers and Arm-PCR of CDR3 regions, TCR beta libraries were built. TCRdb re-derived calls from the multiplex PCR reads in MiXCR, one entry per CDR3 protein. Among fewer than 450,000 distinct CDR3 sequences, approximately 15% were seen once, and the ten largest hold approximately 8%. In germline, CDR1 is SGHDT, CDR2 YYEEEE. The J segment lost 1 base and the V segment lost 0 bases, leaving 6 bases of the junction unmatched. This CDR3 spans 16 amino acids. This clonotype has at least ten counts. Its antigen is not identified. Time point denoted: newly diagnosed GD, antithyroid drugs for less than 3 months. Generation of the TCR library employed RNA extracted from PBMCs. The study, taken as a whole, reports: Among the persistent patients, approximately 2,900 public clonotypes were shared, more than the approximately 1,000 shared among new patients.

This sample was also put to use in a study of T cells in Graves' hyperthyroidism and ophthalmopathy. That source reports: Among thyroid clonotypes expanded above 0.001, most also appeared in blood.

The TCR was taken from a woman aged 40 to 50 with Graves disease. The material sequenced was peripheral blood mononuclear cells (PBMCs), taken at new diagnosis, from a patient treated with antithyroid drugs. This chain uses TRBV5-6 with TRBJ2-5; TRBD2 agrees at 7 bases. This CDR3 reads CASSLALAEIQETQYF. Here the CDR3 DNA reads TGTGCCAGCAGCTTGGCGCTAGCGGAAATCCAAGAGACCCAGTACTTC.